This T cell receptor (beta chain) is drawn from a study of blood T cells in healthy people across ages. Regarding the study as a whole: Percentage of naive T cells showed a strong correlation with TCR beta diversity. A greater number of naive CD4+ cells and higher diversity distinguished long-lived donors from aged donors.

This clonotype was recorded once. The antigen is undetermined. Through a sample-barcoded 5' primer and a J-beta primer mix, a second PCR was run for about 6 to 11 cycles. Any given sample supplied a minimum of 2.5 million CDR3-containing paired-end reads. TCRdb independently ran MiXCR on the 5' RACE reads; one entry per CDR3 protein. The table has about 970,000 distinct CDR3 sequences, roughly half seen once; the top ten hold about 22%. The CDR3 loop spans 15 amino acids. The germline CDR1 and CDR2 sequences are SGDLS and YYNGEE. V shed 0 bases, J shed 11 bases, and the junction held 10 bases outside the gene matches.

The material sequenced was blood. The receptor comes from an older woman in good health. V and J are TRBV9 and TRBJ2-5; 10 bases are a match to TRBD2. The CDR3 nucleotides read TGTGCCAGCAGCGTAGCGCAGCGGGAGGGAGATGAGCAGTACTTC. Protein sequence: CASSVAQREGDEQYF.